This is a list of T cell receptor beta chains from one sample in a study of T-cell memory formation after mild COVID-19. One entry per CDR3 protein, called by TCRdb with MiXCR from the 5' RACE reads. The repertoire holds some 350,000 distinct CDR3 sequences, with under 15% as singletons. Sequences were obtained from PBMCs or a T cell subset sorted from them (not recorded which). Source of these receptors: a young man who had mild COVID-19 (a few samples of this study predate the infection). Cell type and time point are not known. Both conserved end residues are part of each CDR3. The order of the fields is clone size, J gene, V gene, D gene, CDR3 protein, CDR3 DNA. D genes are given only for firm matches. Clone size is not always given. Where it is, it says once, few, many or a class for expanded clones.

NA,TRBJ2-7,TRBV6-5,TRBD1,CASSGQGAREQYF,TGTGCCAGCAGTGGACAGGGGGCGCGAGAGCAGTACTTC
NA,TRBJ1-5,TRBV6-2/TRBV6-3,TRBD1,CASSQSQQGLQPQHF,TGTGCCAGCAGCCAAAGCCAACAGGGGCTTCAGCCCCAGCATTTT
NA,TRBJ2-2,TRBV12-3/TRBV12-4,NA,CASAGTGELFF,TGTGCCAGCGCTGGGACCGGGGAGCTGTTTTTT
many,TRBJ2-3,TRBV9,TRBD2,CASSLSGGAEADTQYF,TGTGCCAGCAGCTTATCCGGGGGGGCCGAGGCAGATACGCAGTATTTT
NA,TRBJ1-1,TRBV29-1,TRBD1,CSAPPGQGNTEAFF,TGCAGCGCACCCCCGGGACAGGGGAACACTGAAGCTTTCTTT
few,TRBJ2-5,TRBV6-2/TRBV6-3,NA,CASSYSAGLQETQYF,TGTGCCAGCAGTTACTCGGCCGGGTTACAAGAGACCCAGTACTTC
NA,TRBJ1-2,TRBV6-5,NA,CASSYSKGDYGYTF,TGTGCCAGCAGTTACTCGAAGGGGGACTATGGCTACACCTTC
NA,TRBJ1-4,TRBV12-3/TRBV12-4,NA,CASSPPPGATNEKLFF,TGTGCCAGCAGTCCACCCCCGGGAGCAACTAATGAAAAACTGTTTTTT
NA,TRBJ1-1,TRBV6-5,NA,CASSTRSNTEAFF,TGTGCCAGCAGCACCAGAAGTAACACTGAAGCTTTCTTT
NA,TRBJ2-3,TRBV30,TRBD2,CAWIAGGTDTQYF,TGTGCCTGGATAGCGGGGGGCACAGATACGCAGTATTTT
NA,TRBJ1-2,TRBV7-3,TRBD1,CASSPTGVEDGYTF,TGTGCCAGCAGCCCTACAGGGGTTGAAGATGGCTACACCTTC
many,TRBJ1-5,TRBV7-2,NA,CASSLGMDQPQHF,TGTGCCAGCAGCTTAGGGATGGATCAGCCCCAGCATTTT
NA,TRBJ2-3,TRBV20-1,NA,CSGKKGGAKDTQYF,TGCAGTGGGAAGAAGGGGGGGGCAAAAGATACGCAGTATTTT
few,TRBJ1-1,TRBV13,NA,CASRTRVMNTEAFF,TGTGCCAGCAGAACCAGGGTCATGAACACTGAAGCTTTCTTT
NA,TRBJ2-1,TRBV29-1,NA,CSVGTQSYNEQFF,TGCAGCGTTGGGACGCAATCCTACAATGAGCAGTTCTTC
few,TRBJ1-1,TRBV6-2/TRBV6-3,TRBD1,CASSYKGQGNTEAFF,TGTGCCAGCAGTTACAAAGGACAGGGGAACACTGAAGCTTTCTTT
NA,TRBJ2-3,TRBV24-1,NA,CATSDSGTDTQYF,TGTGCCACCAGTGATTCGGGGACAGATACGCAGTATTTT
many,TRBJ2-7,TRBV15,NA,CATSYQAPSYEQYF,TGTGCCACCAGCTATCAGGCGCCATCCTACGAGCAGTACTTC
NA,TRBJ2-7,TRBV5-1,NA,CASSLFRGLGGYYEQYF,TGCGCCAGCAGCTTGTTTCGGGGATTGGGCGGCTACTACGAGCAGTACTTC
few,TRBJ1-2,TRBV25-1,NA,CASSDSRGPNGYTF,TGTGCCAGCAGTGATTCAAGGGGACCTAATGGCTACACCTTC
few,TRBJ1-5,TRBV28,NA,CASSLYRINQPQHF,TGTGCCAGCAGTTTATACAGGATCAACCAGCCCCAGCATTTT
NA,TRBJ2-2,TRBV6-1,NA,CASAGDTGELFF,TGTGCCAGCGCAGGGGACACCGGGGAGCTGTTTTTT
NA,TRBJ1-4,TRBV5-1,NA,CASSLDPSLGKKLFF,TGCGCCAGCAGCTTGGACCCGTCTCTCGGGAAAAAACTGTTTTTT
many,TRBJ2-3,TRBV12-3/TRBV12-4,TRBD1,CASTVQGAMADTQYF,TGTGCCAGCACCGTACAGGGGGCTATGGCAGATACGCAGTATTTT
NA,TRBJ1-2,TRBV4-3,NA,CASSQGGVGNYGYTF,TGCGCCAGCAGCCAAGGCGGGGTGGGCAACTATGGCTACACCTTC
few,TRBJ2-7,TRBV28,NA,CASSSTRQERAYEQYF,TGTGCCAGCAGTTCCACCCGACAGGAAAGGGCCTACGAGCAGTACTTC
many,TRBJ2-1,TRBV11-2,NA,CASSLVIDHNEQFF,TGTGCCAGCAGCTTAGTAATCGACCACAATGAGCAGTTCTTC
few,TRBJ2-5,TRBV6-2/TRBV6-3,NA,CASRFQKPETQYF,TGTGCCAGCAGATTTCAAAAGCCGGAGACCCAGTACTTC
NA,TRBJ2-7,TRBV3-1,TRBD2,CASSPAGGSYEQYF,TGTGCCAGCAGCCCAGCGGGGGGCTCCTACGAGCAGTACTTC
few,TRBJ1-1,TRBV21-1,NA,CASSKGNRETFF,TGTGCCAGCAGCAAAGGGAACAGGGAGACTTTCTTT
NA,TRBJ2-1,TRBV4-3,NA,CASSRGDPLYNEQFF,TGCGCCAGCAGCCGCGGGGATCCGCTCTACAATGAGCAGTTCTTC
NA,TRBJ1-5,TRBV6-2/TRBV6-3,NA,CASSRLGNQPQHF,TGTGCCAGCAGCCGGTTGGGCAATCAGCCCCAGCATTTT
NA,TRBJ1-1,TRBV7-9,NA,CASSLVFYLNTEAFF,TGTGCCAGCAGCTTAGTTTTCTACCTGAACACTGAAGCTTTCTTT
few,TRBJ1-1,TRBV7-9,NA,CASSFTGSDTEAFF,TGTGCCAGCAGCTTTACAGGGAGCGACACTGAAGCTTTCTTT
few,TRBJ2-5,TRBV6-5,TRBD2,CATRAVSGGTGKTQYF,TGTGCCACCCGCGCCGTTAGCGGGGGGACGGGGAAGACCCAGTACTTC
NA,TRBJ1-5,TRBV6-1,TRBD1,CASSTREGGLNQPQHF,TGTGCCAGCAGTACCCGGGAAGGGGGCCTCAATCAGCCCCAGCATTTT
few,TRBJ1-4,TRBV5-1,NA,CASSPAQTGANEKLFF,TGCGCCAGCAGCCCCGCCCAGACAGGAGCTAATGAAAAACTGTTTTTT
NA,TRBJ1-5,TRBV12-3/TRBV12-4,NA,CASSLGGRGPQPQHF,TGTGCCAGCAGTTTAGGGGGCAGGGGACCTCAGCCCCAGCATTTT
NA,TRBJ2-2,TRBV6-6,NA,CASSYSNERNTGELFF,TGTGCCAGCAGTTACTCGAACGAGCGGAACACCGGGGAGCTGTTTTTT
NA,TRBJ1-1,TRBV4-1,NA,CASSQVTGVSEAFF,TGCGCCAGCAGCCAAGTAACGGGGGTCTCTGAAGCTTTCTTT
NA,TRBJ1-5,TRBV12-3/TRBV12-4,NA,CASSVKVHQPKHF,TGTGCCAGCAGTGTGAAGGTCCATCAGCCCAAGCATTTT
NA,TRBJ2-5,TRBV7-9,NA,CASSPRDLQETQYF,TGTGCCAGCAGCCCGAGGGACTTACAAGAGACCCAGTACTTC
NA,TRBJ1-2,TRBV6-5,TRBD1,CASRKGTGGGYTF,TGTGCCAGCAGAAAAGGGACAGGGGGAGGCTACACCTTC
few,TRBJ2-3,TRBV4-3,NA,CASSPESVDTQYF,TGCGCCAGCAGCCCTGAGAGCGTTGATACGCAGTATTTT
NA,TRBJ1-5,TRBV28,TRBD1,CASRDRGSHQPQHF,TGTGCCAGCAGGGACAGGGGGTCCCATCAGCCCCAGCATTTT
NA,TRBJ1-4,TRBV7-2,TRBD1,CASRRGRGEKLFF,TGTGCCAGTCGGAGGGGGCGCGGAGAAAAACTGTTTTTT
NA,TRBJ2-5,TRBV7-2,NA,CASSSNRGGETKYF,TGTGCCAGCAGCTCAAACAGGGGGGGGGAGACCAAGTACTTC
few,TRBJ1-2,TRBV27,NA,CASSLLNPGSYGYTF,TGTGCCAGCAGTTTATTAAACCCGGGCTCCTATGGCTACACCTTC
NA,TRBJ2-2,TRBV5-1,TRBD2,CASRPDTSGANTGELFF,TGCGCCAGCAGGCCAGATACTAGCGGCGCGAACACCGGGGAGCTGTTTTTT
few,TRBJ2-7,TRBV27,TRBD1,CASSPDRFQQYF,TGTGCCAGCAGTCCGGACAGGTTCCAGCAGTACTTC
many,TRBJ2-3,TRBV2,NA,CASSEDRGDTQYF,TGTGCCAGCAGTGAAGATCGGGGAGATACGCAGTATTTT
NA,TRBJ1-2,TRBV5-5,TRBD1,CASSPAGAGQGTGYTF,TGTGCCAGCAGCCCAGCGGGTGCAGGACAGGGTACTGGCTACACCTTC
NA,TRBJ2-1,TRBV6-5,NA,CASSPPGSGHWGQFF,TGTGCCAGCAGCCCCCCGGGTAGCGGCCACTGGGGGCAGTTCTTC